The 32 T cell receptor beta chains listed next were all sequenced from one sample in a study of T cell changes during pregnancy in multiple sclerosis. Data came from immunoSEQ multiplex PCR; TCRdb stores just in-frame clones and leaves some out. The sample shows more than 9,000 clones, 85% to 90% of them seen only once. Sequences were derived from CD8+ T cells from peripheral blood mononuclear cells, sampled in the first trimester of pregnancy. Receptor source: a female donor in good health, enrolled as a control in a pregnancy study.

The J gene is TRBJ2-3, the V gene TRBV7-9; weak D call: TRBD1 (7 bases). Germline V gene lookup returns CDR1 SEHNR and CDR2 FQNEAQ (reference sequence). Trimming removed 5 bases from V and 2 bases from J, with 14 bases in between. The CDR3 runs 15 residues. This chain's CDR3 is CASSPDREATDTQYF. The CDR3 coding sequence is TGTGCCAGCAGCCCCGACAGGGAGGCCACAGATACGCAGTATTTT.

The gene calls are TRBV28 and TRBJ2-7, with 11 bases aligning to TRBD1. This CDR3 has 14 residues. Per the germline V gene, CDR1 is MDHEN and CDR2 is SYDVKM. Trimming took 3 bases from V and 3 from J; bases not matched to a gene: 1. The CDR3 loop reads CASSFGTGGYEQYF. CDR3 in DNA: TGTGCCAGCAGTTTCGGGACAGGGGGCTACGAGCAGTACTTC.

This chain links TRBV9 with TRBJ2-6; D is unresolved. Per the germline V gene, CDR1 is SGDLS and CDR2 is YYNGEE. V lost 0 bases, J lost 2 bases, and 3 bases lay in between. This CDR3 has 14 residues. CDR3 sequence: CASSVATGANVLTF. In nucleotides, the CDR3 is TGTGCCAGCAGCGTAGCTACTGGGGCCAACGTCCTGACTTTC. The complete variable domain, with remaining parts taken from reference TRBV9 and TRBJ2-6, reads DSGVTQTPKHLITATGQRVTLRCSPRSGDLSVYWYQQSLDQGLQFLIQYYNGEERAKGNILERFSAQQFPDLHSELNLSSLELGDSALYFCASSVATGANVLTFGAGSRLTVL.

The chain combines TRBV7-2 with TRBJ1-2, with D tentatively TRBD1 (6 bases). Germline assignment: CDR1 SGHTA and CDR2 FQGNSA. There are 14 residues in the CDR3. Trimming left V 1 base short and J 4 bases short, with 10 bases between. CDR3 coding DNA: TGTGCCAGCAGCTTAGATCGGGGGGCCTATGGCTACACCTTC. The encoded protein is CASSLDRGAYGYTF.

V and J are TRBV5-6 and TRBJ2-7; D is perhaps TRBD1 (6 bases). There are 18 residues in the CDR3. The germline V gene encodes CDR1 SGHDT and CDR2 YYEEEE. V was pared by 2 bases and J by 4 bases, with 25 bases between. In nucleotides, the CDR3 is TGTGCCAGCAGCTTCGGAGCGGCAGGGGATACGCTCAGGTACGAGCAGTACTTC. It is translated as CASSFGAAGDTLRYEQYF.

The chain joins TRBV7-3 to TRBJ2-1, with 11 bases matching TRBD2. This CDR3 spans 18 amino acids. Germline V gene data show CDR1 as SGHTA and CDR2 as FQGTGA. The ends lost 6 bases at V and 4 bases at J; junction bases unmatched: 14. The CDR3 DNA reads TGTGCCAGCAGGCGGGACGCAGCTAGCGGGGGGCAATACAATGAGCAGTTCTTC. It codes for CASRRDAASGGQYNEQFF.

The chain links TRBV19 to TRBJ2-7; no firm D call. CDR3 length: 15 amino acids. Germline CDR1 reads LNHDA; CDR2 reads SQIVND (reference sequence). Trimming removed 4 bases from V and 0 bases from J, with 13 bases in between. CDR3 protein: CASSKERIPSYEQYF. The CDR3 nucleotides read TGTGCCAGTAGTAAAGAGCGAATTCCCTCCTACGAGCAGTACTTC.

V and J are TRBV19 and TRBJ1-4, with D perhaps TRBD1 (6 bases). The CDR3 contains 11 residues. CDR1 is LNHDA and CDR2 is SQIVND in the germline V gene (reference sequence). Between the trimmed V and J ends, which lost 6 bases and 7 bases, there was a span of 6 bases. Written as DNA, the CDR3 is TGTGCCAGTAGCAGGGGTGAAAAACTGTTTTTT. As protein: CASSRGEKLFF.

J is TRBJ2-1 and V is TRBV27; 8 nucleotides match TRBD2. In germline, CDR1 is MNHEY, CDR2 SMNVEV (reference sequence). This CDR3 contains 15 residues. The trim removed 8 bases at V and 3 bases at J, leaving 9 bases unmatched. CDR3 loop: CASQPWRGDYNEQFF. The CDR3 DNA sequence: TGTGCCAGCCAACCCTGGCGGGGGGACTACAATGAGCAGTTCTTC.

In its sample, this clone is medium-sized. This rearrangement joins TRBV6-1 to TRBJ1-5, with D perhaps matching TRBD1 (5 bases). The CDR3 length is 15 residues. Between the trimmed V and J ends, which lost 1 base and 3 bases, there was a span of 10 bases. The germline CDR1 and CDR2 sequences are MNHNS and SASEGT. CDR3 DNA sequence: TGTGCCAGCAGTGAAGAGGGGAACCCCAATCAGCCCCAGCATTTT. Its translation: CASSEEGNPNQPQHF.

The chain employs TRBV10-3 and TRBJ2-4; D may be TRBD1 (5 bases). CDR1 ENHRY and CDR2 SYGVKD come from the germline V gene. The CDR3 has 16 amino acids. Trimming left V 2 bases short and J 6 bases short, with 17 bases between. CDR3 sequence reads: CAISEPMGRLVNIQYF. Here the CDR3 DNA reads TGTGCCATCAGTGAGCCAATGGGGCGTTTGGTAAACATTCAGTACTTC.

The J gene is TRBJ1-1, the V gene TRBV19; 9 bases align to TRBD1. This CDR3 has 16 residues. From germline, CDR1 is LNHDA and CDR2 SQIVND (reference sequence). Trimming took 7 bases from V and 5 from J; bases not matched to a gene: 14. Here the CDR3 DNA reads TGTGCCAGTATCATTTCCCCGGGACAGGGAAGAACTGAAGCTTTCTTT. This codes for CASIISPGQGRTEAFF.

This rearrangement joins TRBV4-1 to TRBJ1-1; D gene ambiguous. This CDR3 comprises 15 residues. Germline values: CDR1 MGHRA, CDR2 YSYEKL. The V end was cut by 1 base, the J end by 5 bases, with 14 bases between. CDR3 residues: CASSQALAGSTEAFF. CDR3 bases: TGCGCCAGCAGCCAAGCTCTGGCGGGAAGTACTGAAGCTTTCTTT.

The chain uses TRBV18 and TRBJ1-4, with D perhaps TRBD1 (5 bases). Germline V lookup: CDR1 KGHSH, CDR2 LQKENI. The germline V and J ends were trimmed by 3 bases and 6 bases, with 11 bases remaining between them. The CDR3 length is 14 residues. CDR3 coding DNA: TGTGCCAGCTCACCGCAGGGTGGCGATGAAAAACTGTTTTTT. Protein product: CASSPQGGDEKLFF.

The chain is built from TRBV30 and TRBJ2-3, with D tentatively TRBD2 (5 bases). The germline V gene has CDR1 GTSNPN and CDR2 SVGIG (reference sequence). Trimming removed 0 bases at V and 0 bases at J, with 7 bases between. There are 14 residues in the CDR3. The CDR3 bases are TGTGCCTGGAGTGTACTAGGGAGCACAGATACGCAGTATTTT. Translation: CAWSVLGSTDTQYF. The full variable domain, with the rest looked up from reference TRBV30 and TRBJ2-3, is SQTIHQWPATLVQPVGSPLSLECTVEGTSNPNLYWYRQAAGRGLQLLFYSVGIGQISSEVPQNLSASRPQDRQFILSSKKLLLSDSGFYLCAWSVLGSTDTQYFGPGTRLTVL.

CDR3 sequence: CASSALGTGEGYTF. CDR3 DNA: TGTGCCAGCAGTGCCCTGGGGACAGGGGAAGGCTACACCTTC. V is TRBV28 and J is TRBJ1-2; 10 nucleotides agree with TRBD1. J gave up 8 bases and V 5 bases, and 8 bases lay outside the gene matches. Germline CDR1 MDHEN, CDR2 SYDVKM. The CDR3 extends over 14 amino acids.

The chain links TRBV27 to TRBJ2-7; D is possibly TRBD1 (6 bases). V was pared by 2 bases and J by 2 bases, with 13 bases between. There are 15 residues in the CDR3. Germline V gene sequence: CDR1 MNHEY, CDR2 SMNVEV (reference sequence). For the CDR3, the DNA is TGTGCCAGCAGTTTAGTGGGGGACACCACCTACGAGCAGTACTTC. This encodes CASSLVGDTTYEQYF.

The gene calls are TRBV11-2 and TRBJ2-7; possibly TRBD2 for D (5 bases). The germline CDR1 and CDR2 sequences are SGHAT and FQNNGV. The CDR3 is 17 amino acids. Trimming took 5 bases from V and 0 from J, leaving 20 bases between them. This chain's CDR3 is CASSPYPRGRSSYEQYF. CDR3 sequence (DNA): TGTGCCAGCAGCCCCTACCCCAGAGGGCGGAGCTCCTACGAGCAGTACTTC.

This sequence joins TRBV6-4 and TRBJ1-5, with 7 bases lining up with TRBD1. The trim removed 2 bases at V and 0 bases at J, leaving 4 bases unmatched. Germline lookup yields CDR1 MRHNA and CDR2 SNTAGT. The CDR3 runs 16 residues. CDR3 sequence (DNA): TGTGCCAGCAGTGACGCGACAGGGCATAGCAATCAGCCCCAGCATTTT. Translated, it gives CASSDATGHSNQPQHF.

The chain employs TRBV7-8 and TRBJ1-1; 7 bases are shared with TRBD1. Trimming at V came to 4 bases and at J to 2 bases, leaving 13 bases not matched to a gene. Germline V gene data show CDR1 as SGHVS and CDR2 as FQNEAQ. The CDR3 length is 17 residues. The CDR3 DNA reads TGTGCCAGCAGCTCCTCCCCCCGGGACAGATCAAACACTGAAGCTTTCTTT. Residues: CASSSSPRDRSNTEAFF.

The V gene is TRBV7-9, the J gene TRBJ2-3; 7 bases line up with TRBD2. Looked up from germline, CDR1 is SEHNR and CDR2 is FQNEAQ (reference sequence). The CDR3 is 17 residues long. Losses at the gene ends were 6 bases for V and 0 bases for J; bases not matched to a gene: 12. Written as DNA, the CDR3 is TGTGCCAGCAGTACGCGACCGGGGGGTCTTAGCACAGATACGCAGTATTTT. This encodes CASSTRPGGLSTDTQYF.

The chain is built from TRBV5-1 and TRBJ2-7, with D possibly being TRBD1 (6 bases). Germline CDR1 and CDR2: SGHRS and YFSETQ. V dropped 3 bases and J dropped 2 bases, with 9 bases sitting between them. This CDR3 comprises 13 residues. CDR3 in amino acids: CASSSTGPYEQYF. CDR3 DNA: TGCGCCAGCAGCTCTACAGGGCCCTACGAGCAGTACTTC.

The CDR3 sequence is CASSLHRSGNVAFF. CDR3 DNA: TGTGCCAGCAGCTTACATCGGTCAGGGAACGTAGCTTTCTTT. This chain links TRBV7-2 with TRBJ1-1, with D maybe TRBD1 (5 bases). V was shortened by 2 bases and J by 10 bases, with 17 bases between the two germline ends. This CDR3 contains 14 residues. Germline CDR1 and CDR2: SGHTA and FQGNSA.

The rearrangement uses TRBV10-3 and TRBJ2-7; D remains ambiguous. Germline V lookup: CDR1 ENHRY, CDR2 SYGVKD. The CDR3 loop spans 14 amino acids. The V end was cut by 3 bases, the J end by 0 bases, with 9 bases between. The CDR3 region is CAISDLSYSYEQYF. The CDR3 DNA follows: TGTGCCATCAGTGACCTATCCTACTCCTACGAGCAGTACTTC.

V is TRBV19 and J is TRBJ2-5; D may be TRBD1 (6 bases). The end of the DNA aligns better with TRBJ2-7, so the J call may be wrong. The germline CDR1 and CDR2 sequences are LNHDA and SQIVND (reference sequence). This CDR3 has 12 residues. The CDR3: CASSIGDTEQYF. DNA for the CDR3: TGTGCCAGTAGTATTGGGGACACCGAGCAGTACTTC.

The rearrangement joins TRBV27 to TRBJ2-1, with TRBD1 identical over 8 bases. CDR1 is MNHEY, CDR2 SMNVEV, per germline (reference sequence). The CDR3 is made up of 15 amino acids. The V segment lost 6 bases and the J segment 2 bases; nucleotides outside the gene matches: 6. Here the CDR3 DNA reads TGTGCCAGCAGCCCCGGGACAGGCACCTACAATGAGCAGTTCTTC. Protein: CASSPGTGTYNEQFF.

This chain connects TRBV6-6 to TRBJ1-1; tentatively, D is TRBD1 (6 bases). Deletions cut 4 bases from V and 3 bases from J, with 12 bases between. The germline V gene has CDR1 MNHNY and CDR2 SVGAGI (reference sequence). The CDR3 contains 14 residues. The CDR3 nucleotides read TGTGCCAGCAGTTTCCGGGGGGCTGACACTGAAGCTTTCTTT. This translates into CASSFRGADTEAFF.

This chain links TRBV2 with TRBJ1-2, with D possibly TRBD1 on 6 matching bases. This CDR3 is 14 amino acids long. The V gene's germline CDR1 is SNHLY and CDR2 FYNNEI. Trimming took off 6 bases at V and 8 bases at J, with 19 bases between the two ends. The CDR3, as DNA: TGTGCCAGCAGGGCACCGGGACATGTTGACGGCTACACCTTC. Protein: CASRAPGHVDGYTF.

This chain links TRBV2 with TRBJ1-5; maybe TRBD1 (5 bases). CDR3 length: 14 residues. From germline, CDR1 is SNHLY and CDR2 FYNNEI. Trimming left V 4 bases short and J 1 base short, with 8 bases between. The CDR3 DNA is TGTGCCAGCAGTGCGGAGGGGAGCAATCAGCCCCAGCATTTT. Its protein is CASSAEGSNQPQHF. Full variable domain (outside the CDR3, taken from reference TRBV2 and TRBJ1-5): EPEVTQTPSHQVTQMGQEVILRCVPISNHLYFYWYRQILGQKVEFLVSFYNNEISEKSEIFDDQFSVERPDGSNFTLKIRSTKLEDSAMYFCASSAEGSNQPQHFGDGTRLSIL.

The rearrangement links TRBV7-9 to TRBJ2-3; 7 bases are a match to TRBD1. In germline, CDR1 is SEHNR, CDR2 FQNEAQ (reference sequence). The trim removed 5 bases at V and 0 bases at J, leaving 5 bases unmatched. The CDR3 totals 15 residues. CDR3 nucleotides: TGTGCCAGCAGCGGGACAGTGACTAGCACAGATACGCAGTATTTT. It specifies CASSGTVTSTDTQYF.

The chain has TRBV27 and TRBJ1-1; D gene uncertain. The germline gives CDR1 MNHEY, CDR2 SMNVEV (reference sequence). CDR3 length: 14 residues. V was shortened by 3 bases and J by 0 bases, with 8 bases between the two germline ends. The chain's CDR3 is CASSFGSMNTEAFF. DNA for the CDR3: TGTGCCAGCAGTTTTGGGAGCATGAACACTGAAGCTTTCTTT.

J is TRBJ2-7 and V is TRBV27, with a possible D match to TRBD1 (5 bases). Trimming removed 0 bases from V and 3 bases from J, with 9 bases in between. The CDR3 is made up of 14 amino acids. Per the germline V gene, CDR1 is MNHEY and CDR2 is SMNVEV (reference sequence). The CDR3 nucleotides are TGTGCCAGCAGTTTATCGAGCCAGGGCTACGAGCAGTACTTC. Its protein product is CASSLSSQGYEQYF.